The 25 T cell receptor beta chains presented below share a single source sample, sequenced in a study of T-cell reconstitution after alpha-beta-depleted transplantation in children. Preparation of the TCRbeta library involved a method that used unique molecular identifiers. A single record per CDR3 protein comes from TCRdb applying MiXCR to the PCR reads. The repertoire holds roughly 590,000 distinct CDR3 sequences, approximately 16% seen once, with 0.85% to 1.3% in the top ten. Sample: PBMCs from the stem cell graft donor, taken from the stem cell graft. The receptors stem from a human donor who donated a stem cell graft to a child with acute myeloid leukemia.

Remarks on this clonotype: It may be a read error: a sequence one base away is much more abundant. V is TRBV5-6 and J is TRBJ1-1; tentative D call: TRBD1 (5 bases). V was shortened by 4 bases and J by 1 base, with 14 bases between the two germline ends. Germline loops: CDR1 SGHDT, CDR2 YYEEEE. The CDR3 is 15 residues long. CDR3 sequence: CASSPMGPPNTEAFF. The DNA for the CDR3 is TGTGCCAGCAGCCCTATGGGACCGCCGAACACTGAAGCTTTCTTT.

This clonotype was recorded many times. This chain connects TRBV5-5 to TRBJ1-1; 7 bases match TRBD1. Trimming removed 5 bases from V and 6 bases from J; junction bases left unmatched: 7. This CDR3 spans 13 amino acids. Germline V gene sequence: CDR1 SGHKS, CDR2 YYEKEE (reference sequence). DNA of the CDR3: TGTGCCAGCAGGGAGGGACAGAGTCCTGAAGCTTTCTTT. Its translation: CASREGQSPEAFF. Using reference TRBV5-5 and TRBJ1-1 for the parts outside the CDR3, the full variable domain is DAGVTQSPTHLIKTRGQQVTLRCSPISGHKSVSWYQQVLGQGPQFIFQYYEKEERGRGNFPDRFSARQFPNYSSELNVNALLLGDSALYLCASREGQSPEAFFGQGTRLTVV.

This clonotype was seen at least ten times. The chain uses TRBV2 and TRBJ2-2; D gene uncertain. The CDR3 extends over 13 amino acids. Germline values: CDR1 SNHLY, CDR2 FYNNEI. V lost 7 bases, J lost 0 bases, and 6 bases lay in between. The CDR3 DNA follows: TGTGCCAGCACGGTGGCGAACACCGGGGAGCTGTTTTTT. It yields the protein CASTVANTGELFF.

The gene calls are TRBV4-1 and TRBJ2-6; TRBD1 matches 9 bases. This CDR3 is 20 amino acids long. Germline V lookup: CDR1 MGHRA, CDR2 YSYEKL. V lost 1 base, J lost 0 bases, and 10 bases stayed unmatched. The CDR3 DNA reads TGCGCCAGCAGCCAAGCTCCCTGGACAGGGGACAGCTCTGGGGCCAACGTCCTGACTTTC. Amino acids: CASSQAPWTGDSSGANVLTF.

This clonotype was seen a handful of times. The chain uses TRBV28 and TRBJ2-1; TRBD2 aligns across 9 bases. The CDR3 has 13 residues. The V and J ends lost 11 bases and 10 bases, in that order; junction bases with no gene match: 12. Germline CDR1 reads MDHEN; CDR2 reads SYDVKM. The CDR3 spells CAGAGTSRREQFF. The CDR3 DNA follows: TGTGCCGGGGCTGGGACTAGCCGGAGGGAGCAGTTCTTC.

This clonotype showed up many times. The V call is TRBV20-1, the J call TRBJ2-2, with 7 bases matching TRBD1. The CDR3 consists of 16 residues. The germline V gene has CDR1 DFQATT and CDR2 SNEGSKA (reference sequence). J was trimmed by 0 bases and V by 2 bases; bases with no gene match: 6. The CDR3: CSARLRTGANTGELFF. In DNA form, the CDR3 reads TGCAGTGCTAGACTACGGACAGGCGCGAACACCGGGGAGCTGTTTTTT.

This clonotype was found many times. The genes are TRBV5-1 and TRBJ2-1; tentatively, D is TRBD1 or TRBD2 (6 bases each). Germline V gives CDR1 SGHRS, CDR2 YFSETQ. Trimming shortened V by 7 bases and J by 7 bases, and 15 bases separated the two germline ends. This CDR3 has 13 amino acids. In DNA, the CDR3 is TGCGCCAGCCATACAGGGACTCGGAATGAGCAGTTCTTC. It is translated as CASHTGTRNEQFF.

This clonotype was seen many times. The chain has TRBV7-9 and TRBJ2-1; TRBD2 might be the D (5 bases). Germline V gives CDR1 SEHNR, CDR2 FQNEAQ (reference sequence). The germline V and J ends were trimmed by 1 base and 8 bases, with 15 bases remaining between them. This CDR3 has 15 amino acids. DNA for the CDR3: TGTGCCAGCAGCTTAGAAATCGAGGGAATGGATGAGCAGTTCTTC. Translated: CASSLEIEGMDEQFF.

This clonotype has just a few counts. Here the CDR3 DNA reads TGTGCCAGCAGCCCGATCCGTAAGGGGCGGACTGGGAACATTCAGTACTTC. Its translation: CASSPIRKGRTGNIQYF. The V and J genes are TRBV7-2 and TRBJ2-4; the D call may be TRBD1 or TRBD2 (5 bases each). The CDR3 extends over 17 amino acids. V was shortened by 5 bases and J by 7 bases, with 24 bases between the two germline ends. From germline, CDR1 is SGHTA and CDR2 FQGNSA.

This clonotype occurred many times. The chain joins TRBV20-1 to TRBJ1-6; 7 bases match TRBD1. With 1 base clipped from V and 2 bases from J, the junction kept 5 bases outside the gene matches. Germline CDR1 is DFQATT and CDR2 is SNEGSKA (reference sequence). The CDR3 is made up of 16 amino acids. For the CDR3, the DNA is TGCAGTGCTAGAGCGACAGGGATCACCTATAATTCACCCCTCCACTTT. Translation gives CSARATGITYNSPLHF.

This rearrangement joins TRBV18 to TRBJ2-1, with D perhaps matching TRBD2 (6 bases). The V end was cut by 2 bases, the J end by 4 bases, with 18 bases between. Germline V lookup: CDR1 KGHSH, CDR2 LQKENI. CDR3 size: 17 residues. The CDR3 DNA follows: TGTGCCAGCTCACCATGGATAGGGCGCGGGAAGTACAATGAGCAGTTCTTC. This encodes CASSPWIGRGKYNEQFF.

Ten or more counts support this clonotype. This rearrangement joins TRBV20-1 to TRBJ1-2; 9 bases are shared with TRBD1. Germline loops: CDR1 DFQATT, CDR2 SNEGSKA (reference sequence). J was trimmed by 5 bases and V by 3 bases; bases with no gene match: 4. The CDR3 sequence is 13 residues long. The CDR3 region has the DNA TGCAGTGCTAGTTCCGGGACAGGGTATGGCTACACCTTC. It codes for CSASSGTGYGYTF.

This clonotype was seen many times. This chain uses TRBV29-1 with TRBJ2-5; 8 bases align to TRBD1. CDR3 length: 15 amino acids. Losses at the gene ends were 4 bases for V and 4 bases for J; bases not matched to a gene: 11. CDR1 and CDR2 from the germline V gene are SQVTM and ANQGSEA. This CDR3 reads CSVAQWKDRAETQYF. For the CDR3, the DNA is TGCAGCGTTGCCCAGTGGAAGGACAGGGCAGAGACCCAGTACTTC.

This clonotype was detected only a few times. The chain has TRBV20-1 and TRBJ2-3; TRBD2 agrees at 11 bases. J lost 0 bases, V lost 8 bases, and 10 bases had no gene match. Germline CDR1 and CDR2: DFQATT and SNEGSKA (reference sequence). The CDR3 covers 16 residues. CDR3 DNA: TGCAGTTTCTTAGCGGGGGGGTCTACTAGCACAGATACGCAGTATTTT. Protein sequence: CSFLAGGSTSTDTQYF.

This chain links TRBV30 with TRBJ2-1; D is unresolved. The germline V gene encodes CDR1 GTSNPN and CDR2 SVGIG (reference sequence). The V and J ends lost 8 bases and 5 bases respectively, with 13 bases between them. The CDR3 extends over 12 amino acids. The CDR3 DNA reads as TGTGCCGGATTGGGGATCCACAATGAGCAGTTCTTC. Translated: CAGLGIHNEQFF.

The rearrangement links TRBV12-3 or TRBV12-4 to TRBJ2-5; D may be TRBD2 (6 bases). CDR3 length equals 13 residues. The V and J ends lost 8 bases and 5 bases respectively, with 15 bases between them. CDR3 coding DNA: TGTGCCAGCGGGGACTTCTGGGTGGAGACCCAGTACTTC. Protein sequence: CASGDFWVETQYF.

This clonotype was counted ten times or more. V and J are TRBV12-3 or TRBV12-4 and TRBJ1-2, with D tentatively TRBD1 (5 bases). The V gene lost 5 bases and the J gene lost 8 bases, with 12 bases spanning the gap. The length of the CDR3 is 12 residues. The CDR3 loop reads CASSPDRWGYTF. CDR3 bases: TGTGCCAGCAGTCCAGACAGATGGGGCTACACCTTC.

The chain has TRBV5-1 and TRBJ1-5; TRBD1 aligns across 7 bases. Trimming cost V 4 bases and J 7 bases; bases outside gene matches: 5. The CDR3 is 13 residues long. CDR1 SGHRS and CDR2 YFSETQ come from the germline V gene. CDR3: CASSPQGQQPQHF. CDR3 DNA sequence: TGCGCCAGCAGCCCACAGGGGCAACAGCCCCAGCATTTT.

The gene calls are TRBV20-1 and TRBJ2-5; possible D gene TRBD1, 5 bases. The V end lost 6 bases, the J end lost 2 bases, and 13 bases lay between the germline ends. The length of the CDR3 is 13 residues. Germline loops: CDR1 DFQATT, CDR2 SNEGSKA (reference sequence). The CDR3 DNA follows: TGCAGTGCCAACCTGGGGCCTCAAGAGACCCAGTACTTC. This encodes CSANLGPQETQYF.

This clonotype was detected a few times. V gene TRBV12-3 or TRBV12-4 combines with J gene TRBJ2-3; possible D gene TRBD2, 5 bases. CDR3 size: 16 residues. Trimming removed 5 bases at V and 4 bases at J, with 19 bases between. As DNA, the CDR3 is TGTGCCAGCAGTCCCTTACCCCCCGGGGTCGCAGATACGCAGTATTTT. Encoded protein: CASSPLPPGVADTQYF.

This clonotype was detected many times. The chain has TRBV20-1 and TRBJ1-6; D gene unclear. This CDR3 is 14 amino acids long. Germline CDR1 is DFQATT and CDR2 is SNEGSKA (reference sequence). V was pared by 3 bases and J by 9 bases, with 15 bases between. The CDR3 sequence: CSARSPNYVSPLHF. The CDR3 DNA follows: TGCAGTGCTAGGAGCCCCAATTATGTTTCACCCCTCCACTTT.

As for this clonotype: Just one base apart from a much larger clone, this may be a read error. The CDR3 region is CAWSVGWGESQYF. CDR3 bases: TGTGCCTGGAGTGTCGGGTGGGGAGAGAGCCAGTACTTC. V is TRBV30 and J is TRBJ2-5; the D gene is possibly TRBD2 (5 bases). The CDR3 has 13 residues. Germline V gives CDR1 GTSNPN, CDR2 SVGIG (reference sequence).

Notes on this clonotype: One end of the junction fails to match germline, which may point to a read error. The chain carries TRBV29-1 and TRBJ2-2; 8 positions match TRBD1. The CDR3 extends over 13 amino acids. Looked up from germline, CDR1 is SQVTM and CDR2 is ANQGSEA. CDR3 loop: CSGRTGNIGELFF. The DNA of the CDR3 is TGCAGCGGACGGACAGGGAACATCGGGGAGCTGTTTTTT.

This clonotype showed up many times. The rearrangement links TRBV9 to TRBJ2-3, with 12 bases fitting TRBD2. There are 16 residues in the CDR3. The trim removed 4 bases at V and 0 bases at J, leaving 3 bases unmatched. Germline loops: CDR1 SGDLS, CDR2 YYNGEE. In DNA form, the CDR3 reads TGTGCCAGCAGCCTCACTAGCGGGGGGAGCACAGATACGCAGTATTTT. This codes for CASSLTSGGSTDTQYF. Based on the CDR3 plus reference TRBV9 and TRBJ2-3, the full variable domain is DSGVTQTPKHLITATGQRVTLRCSPRSGDLSVYWYQQSLDQGLQFLIQYYNGEERAKGNILERFSAQQFPDLHSELNLSSLELGDSALYFCASSLTSGGSTDTQYFGPGTRLTVL.

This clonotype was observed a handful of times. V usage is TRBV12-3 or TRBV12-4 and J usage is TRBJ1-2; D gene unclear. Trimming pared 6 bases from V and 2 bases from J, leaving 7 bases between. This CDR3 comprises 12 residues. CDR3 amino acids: CASRGENYGYTF. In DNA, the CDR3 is TGTGCCAGCAGGGGCGAGAACTATGGCTACACCTTC.